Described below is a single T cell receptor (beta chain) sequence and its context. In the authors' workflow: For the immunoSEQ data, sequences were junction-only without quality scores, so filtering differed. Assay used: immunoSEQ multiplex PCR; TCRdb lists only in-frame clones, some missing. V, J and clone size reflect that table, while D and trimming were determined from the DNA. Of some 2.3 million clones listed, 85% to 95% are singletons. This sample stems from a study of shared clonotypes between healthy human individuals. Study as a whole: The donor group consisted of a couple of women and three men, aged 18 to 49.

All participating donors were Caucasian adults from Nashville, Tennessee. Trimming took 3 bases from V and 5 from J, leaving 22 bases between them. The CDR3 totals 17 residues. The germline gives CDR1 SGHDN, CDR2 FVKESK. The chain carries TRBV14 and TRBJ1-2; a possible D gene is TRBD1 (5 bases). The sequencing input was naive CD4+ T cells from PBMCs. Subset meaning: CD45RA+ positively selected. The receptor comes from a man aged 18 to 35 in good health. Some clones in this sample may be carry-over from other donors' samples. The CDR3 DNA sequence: TGTGCCAGCAGCCATCCGAGGATAAGGGGACGGGGGTATGGCTACACCTTC. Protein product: CASSHPRIRGRGYGYTF.